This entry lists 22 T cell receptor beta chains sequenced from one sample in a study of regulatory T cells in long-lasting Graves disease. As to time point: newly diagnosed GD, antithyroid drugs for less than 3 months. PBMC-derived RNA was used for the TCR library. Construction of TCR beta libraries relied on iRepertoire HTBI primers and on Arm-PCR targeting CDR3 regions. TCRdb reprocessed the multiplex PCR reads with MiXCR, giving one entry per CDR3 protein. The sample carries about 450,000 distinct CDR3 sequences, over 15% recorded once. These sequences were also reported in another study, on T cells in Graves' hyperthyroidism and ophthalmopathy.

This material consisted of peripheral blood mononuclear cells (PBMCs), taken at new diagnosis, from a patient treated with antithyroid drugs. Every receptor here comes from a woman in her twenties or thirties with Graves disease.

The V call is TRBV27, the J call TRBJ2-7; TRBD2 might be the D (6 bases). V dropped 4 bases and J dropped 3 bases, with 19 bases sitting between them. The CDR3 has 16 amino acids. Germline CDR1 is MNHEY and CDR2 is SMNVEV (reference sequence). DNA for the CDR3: TGTGCCAGCAGTTCAAACCTTTTCGGGACTCACTACGAGCAGTACTTC. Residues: CASSSNLFGTHYEQYF.

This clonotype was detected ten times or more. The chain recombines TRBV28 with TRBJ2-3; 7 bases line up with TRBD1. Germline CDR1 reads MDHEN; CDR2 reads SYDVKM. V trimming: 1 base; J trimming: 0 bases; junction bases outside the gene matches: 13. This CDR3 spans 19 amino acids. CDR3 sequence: CASSLLFTLGQKSTDTQYF. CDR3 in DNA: TGTGCCAGCAGTTTATTATTTACTTTGGGACAGAAGAGCACAGATACGCAGTATTTT.

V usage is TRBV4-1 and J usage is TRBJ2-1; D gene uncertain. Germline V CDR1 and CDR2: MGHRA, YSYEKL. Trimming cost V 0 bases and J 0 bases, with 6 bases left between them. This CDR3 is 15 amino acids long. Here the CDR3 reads CASSQDPASYNEQFF. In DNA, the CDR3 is TGCGCCAGCAGCCAAGACCCCGCCTCCTACAATGAGCAGTTCTTC.

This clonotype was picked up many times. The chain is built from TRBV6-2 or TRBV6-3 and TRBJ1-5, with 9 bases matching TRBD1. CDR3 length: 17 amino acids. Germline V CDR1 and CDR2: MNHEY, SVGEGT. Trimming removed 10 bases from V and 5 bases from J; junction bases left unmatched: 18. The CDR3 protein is CATQVGQGVGGDQPQHF. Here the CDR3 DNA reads TGTGCCACACAAGTGGGACAGGGAGTTGGTGGGGATCAGCCCCAGCATTTT.

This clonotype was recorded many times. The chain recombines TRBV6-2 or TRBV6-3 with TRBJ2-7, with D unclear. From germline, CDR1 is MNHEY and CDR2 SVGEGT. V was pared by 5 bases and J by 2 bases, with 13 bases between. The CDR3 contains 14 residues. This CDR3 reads CASSESYRTYEQYF. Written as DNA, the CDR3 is TGTGCCAGCAGTGAATCGTACAGAACCTACGAGCAGTACTTC.

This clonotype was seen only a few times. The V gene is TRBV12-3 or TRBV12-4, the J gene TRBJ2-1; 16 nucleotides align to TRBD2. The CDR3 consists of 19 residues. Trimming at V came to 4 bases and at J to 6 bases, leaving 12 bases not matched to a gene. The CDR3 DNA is TGTGCCAGCAGTTCACGGGGACTAGCGGGAGGGCCTGTGGTCAATGAGCAGTTCTTC. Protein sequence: CASSSRGLAGGPVVNEQFF.

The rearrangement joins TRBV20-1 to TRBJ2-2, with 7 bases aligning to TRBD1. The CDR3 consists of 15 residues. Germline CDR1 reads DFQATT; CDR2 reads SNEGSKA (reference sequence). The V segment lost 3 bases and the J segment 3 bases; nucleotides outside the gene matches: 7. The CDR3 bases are TGCAGTGCTAGGACAGGGTTCCTTTACACCGGGGAGCTGTTTTTT. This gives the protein CSARTGFLYTGELFF.

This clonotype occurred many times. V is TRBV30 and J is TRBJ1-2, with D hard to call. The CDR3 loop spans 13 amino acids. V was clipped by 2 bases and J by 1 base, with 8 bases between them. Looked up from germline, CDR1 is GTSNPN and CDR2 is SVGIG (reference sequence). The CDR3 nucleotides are TGTGCCTGGAGTTCCTACCTTAACTATGGCTACACCTTC. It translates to CAWSSYLNYGYTF. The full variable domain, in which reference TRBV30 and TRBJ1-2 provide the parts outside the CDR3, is SQTIHQWPATLVQPVGSPLSLECTVEGTSNPNLYWYRQAAGRGLQLLFYSVGIGQISSEVPQNLSASRPQDRQFILSSKKLLLSDSGFYLCAWSSYLNYGYTFGSGTRLTVV.

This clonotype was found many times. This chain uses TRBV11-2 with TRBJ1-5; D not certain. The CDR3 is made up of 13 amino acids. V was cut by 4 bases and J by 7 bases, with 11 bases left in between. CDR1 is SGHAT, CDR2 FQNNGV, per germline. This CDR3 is CASSSHLTQPQHF. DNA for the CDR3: TGTGCCAGCAGCTCCCATCTTACCCAGCCCCAGCATTTT.

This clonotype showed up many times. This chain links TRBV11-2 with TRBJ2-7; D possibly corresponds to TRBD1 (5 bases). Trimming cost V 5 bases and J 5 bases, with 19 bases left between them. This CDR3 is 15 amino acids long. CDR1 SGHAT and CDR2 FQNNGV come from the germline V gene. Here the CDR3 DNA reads TGTGCCAGCAGCGTACAACAGGTAAACTTCCACGAGCAGTACTTC. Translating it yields CASSVQQVNFHEQYF.

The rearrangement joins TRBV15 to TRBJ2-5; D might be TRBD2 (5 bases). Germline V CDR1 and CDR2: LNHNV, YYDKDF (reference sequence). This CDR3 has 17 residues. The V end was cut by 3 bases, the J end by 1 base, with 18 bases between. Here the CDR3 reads CATSRTTGVVLQETQYF. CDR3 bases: TGTGCCACCAGCAGGACTACCGGTGTTGTCCTCCAAGAGACCCAGTACTTC.

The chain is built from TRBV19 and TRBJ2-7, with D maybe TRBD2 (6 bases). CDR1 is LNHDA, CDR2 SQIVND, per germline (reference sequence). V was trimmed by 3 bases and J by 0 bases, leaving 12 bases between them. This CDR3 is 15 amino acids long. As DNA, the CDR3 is TGTGCCAGTAGTATCTGGCAGGGAGGCTCCTACGAGCAGTACTTC. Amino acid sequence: CASSIWQGGSYEQYF.

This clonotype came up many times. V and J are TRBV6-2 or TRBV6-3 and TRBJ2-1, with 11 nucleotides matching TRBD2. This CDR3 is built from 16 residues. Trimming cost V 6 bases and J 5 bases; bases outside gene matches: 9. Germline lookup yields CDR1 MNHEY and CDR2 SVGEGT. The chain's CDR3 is CASSRVAGGPNNEQFF. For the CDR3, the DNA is TGTGCCAGCAGCCGGGTAGCGGGAGGGCCCAACAATGAGCAGTTCTTC.

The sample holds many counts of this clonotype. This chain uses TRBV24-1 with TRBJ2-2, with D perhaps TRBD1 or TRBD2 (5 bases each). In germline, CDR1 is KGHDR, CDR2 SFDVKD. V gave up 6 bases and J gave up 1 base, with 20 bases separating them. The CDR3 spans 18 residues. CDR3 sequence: CATSQARLWGRNTGELFF. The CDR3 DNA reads TGTGCCACCAGTCAGGCTCGTCTCTGGGGACGGAACACCGGGGAGCTGTTTTTT.

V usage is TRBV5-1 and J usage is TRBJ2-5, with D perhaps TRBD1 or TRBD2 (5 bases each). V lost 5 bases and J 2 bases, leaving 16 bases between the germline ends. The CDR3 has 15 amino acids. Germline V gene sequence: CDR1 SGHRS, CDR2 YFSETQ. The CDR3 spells CASRRGAGEQETQYF. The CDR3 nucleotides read TGCGCCAGCAGAAGGGGCGCGGGTGAACAAGAGACCCAGTACTTC.

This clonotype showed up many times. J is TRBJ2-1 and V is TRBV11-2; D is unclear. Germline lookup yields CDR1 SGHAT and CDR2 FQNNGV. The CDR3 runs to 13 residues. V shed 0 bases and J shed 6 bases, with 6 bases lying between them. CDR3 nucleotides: TGTGCCAGCAGCTTAGAACGCTTCAATGAGCAGTTCTTC. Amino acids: CASSLERFNEQFF.

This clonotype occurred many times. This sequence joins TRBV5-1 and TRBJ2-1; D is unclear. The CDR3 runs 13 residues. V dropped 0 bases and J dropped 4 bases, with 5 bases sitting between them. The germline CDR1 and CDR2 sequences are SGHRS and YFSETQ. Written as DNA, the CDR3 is TGCGCCAGCAGCTTGGACCCTTACAATGAGCAGTTCTTC. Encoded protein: CASSLDPYNEQFF.

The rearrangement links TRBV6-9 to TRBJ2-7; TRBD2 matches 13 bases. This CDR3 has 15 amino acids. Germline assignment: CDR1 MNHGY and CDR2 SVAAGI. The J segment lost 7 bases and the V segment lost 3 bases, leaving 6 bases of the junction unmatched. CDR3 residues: CASSYTSGRAREQYF. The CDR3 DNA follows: TGTGCCAGCAGTTACACTAGCGGGAGGGCAAGAGAGCAGTACTTC.

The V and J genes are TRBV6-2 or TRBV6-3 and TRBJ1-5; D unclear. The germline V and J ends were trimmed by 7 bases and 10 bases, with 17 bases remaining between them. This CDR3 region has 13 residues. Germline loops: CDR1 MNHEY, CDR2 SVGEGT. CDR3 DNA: TGTGCCAGCAAGGAGGAGGGTTTGGCACCCCAGCATTTT. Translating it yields CASKEEGLAPQHF.

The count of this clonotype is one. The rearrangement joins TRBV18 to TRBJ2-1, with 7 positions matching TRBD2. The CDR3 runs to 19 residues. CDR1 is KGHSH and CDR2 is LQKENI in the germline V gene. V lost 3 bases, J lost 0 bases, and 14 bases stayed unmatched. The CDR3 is CASSPRHHTSERSYNEQFF. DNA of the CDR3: TGTGCCAGCTCACCCCGTCACCACACTAGCGAACGCTCCTACAATGAGCAGTTCTTC.

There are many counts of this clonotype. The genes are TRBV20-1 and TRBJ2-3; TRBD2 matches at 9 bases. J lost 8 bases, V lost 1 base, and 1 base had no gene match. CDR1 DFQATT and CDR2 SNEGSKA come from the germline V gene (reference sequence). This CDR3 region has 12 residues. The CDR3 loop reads CSARASGATQYF. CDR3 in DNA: TGCAGTGCTAGAGCTAGCGGGGCTACGCAGTATTTT.

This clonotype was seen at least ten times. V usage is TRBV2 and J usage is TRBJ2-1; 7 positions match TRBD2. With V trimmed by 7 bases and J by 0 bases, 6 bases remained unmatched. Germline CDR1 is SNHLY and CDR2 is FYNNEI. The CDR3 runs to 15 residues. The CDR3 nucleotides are TGTGCCAGCACACTAGCGCATAGCTCCTACAATGAGCAGTTCTTC. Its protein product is CASTLAHSSYNEQFF.